Following are 26 T cell receptor beta chains from one sample sequenced in a study of CD8 T cells in Susac syndrome (dated by TCRdb to 2018 to 2020). The method behind the library was the immunoSEQ multiplex PCR assay. RNA was extracted using the RNeasy kit, and about 0.5 to 1 ug of the RNA was reverse transcribed with random hexamers. The public reads were reprocessed in TCRdb via fastp at Q25 and MiXCR, keeping in-frame beta chains. Rows matching on CDR3 protein sequence are summarized as one entry with the most common DNA and genes. This sample is represented by approximately 170,000 distinct CDR3 sequences; around 90% of them were singletons. The ten biggest clones cover 0.08% of the sample. Source material: CD4+ T cells from PBMCs. The receptors originated from a human donor in good health.

The V gene is TRBV11-2, the J gene TRBJ2-1; a possible D gene is TRBD1 (5 bases). The germline gives CDR1 SGHAT, CDR2 FQNNGV. This CDR3 spans 10 amino acids. The V end lost 11 bases, the J end lost 8 bases, and 10 bases lay between the germline ends. The CDR3 sequence is CAVQGHEQFF. CDR3 coding DNA: TGTGCCGTGCAGGGCCATGAGCAGTTCTTC.

A remark on this clonotype: The junction departs from germline at one end; a sequencing error may be responsible. The chain joins TRBV5-6 to TRBJ2-6; TRBD2 agrees at 7 bases. Germline lookup yields CDR1 SGHDT and CDR2 YYEEEE. This CDR3 has 17 amino acids. CDR3 protein: CASSLDRGVSGANVLIF. The CDR3 DNA follows: TGTGCCAGCAGCTTGGATCGGGGGGTCTCTGGGGCCAACGTCCTGATTTTC.

V and J are TRBV20-1 and TRBJ2-7; D gene uncertain. The CDR3 runs to 8 residues. From germline, CDR1 is DFQATT and CDR2 SNEGSKA (reference sequence). CDR3 in amino acids: CSPGEQYF. The CDR3 nucleotides read TGCAGCCCCGGGGAGCAGTACTTC.

Turning to this clonotype: A junction end diverges from the germline sequence, so it may reflect a read error. This chain links TRBV2 with TRBJ2-7, with 7 positions matching TRBD1. Germline CDR1 is SNHLY and CDR2 is FYNNEI. The CDR3 has 14 amino acids. The CDR3 region is CASRDRVASNEQYF. Here the CDR3 DNA reads TGTGCCAGCAGAGACAGGGTTGCCTCCAACGAGCAGTACTTC.

The chain carries TRBV11-2 and TRBJ2-7; TRBD1 matches at 9 bases. V lost 4 bases, J lost 3 bases, and 4 bases stayed unmatched. Germline loops: CDR1 SGHAT, CDR2 FQNNGV. The CDR3 length is 14 residues. CDR3 coding DNA: TGTGCCAGCAGCTACGACAGGGGGATCTACGAGCAGTACTTC. Its protein is CASSYDRGIYEQYF.

The rearrangement joins TRBV10-3 to TRBJ2-1; 10 nucleotides line up with TRBD2. This CDR3 contains 16 residues. Germline V gene lookup returns CDR1 ENHRY and CDR2 SYGVKD. After removal of 6 bases from V and 9 bases from J, the junction contained 14 bases not matched to a gene. The CDR3 coding sequence is TGTGCCATCAGCCAGGGGACTAGCGAGGGCCCCGGTGAGCAGTTCTTC. Its protein product is CAISQGTSEGPGEQFF.

V gene TRBV18 combines with J gene TRBJ2-7, with 9 nucleotides matching TRBD2. The germline V gene has CDR1 KGHSH and CDR2 LQKENI. The junction had 8 bases not matched to a gene; V was cut back by 3 bases and J by 5 bases. CDR3 length: 15 residues. The CDR3 protein is CASSPASGTFHEQYF. The CDR3 DNA reads TGTGCCAGCTCACCCGCTAGCGGGACGTTCCACGAGCAGTACTTC.

The chain recombines TRBV20-1 with TRBJ2-5; D call uncertain. V lost 5 bases to trimming and J lost 4 bases, with 8 bases between them. CDR1 DFQATT and CDR2 SNEGSKA come from the germline V gene (reference sequence). The CDR3 sequence is 11 residues long. The CDR3 loop reads CSAGEGETQYF. The DNA for the CDR3 is TGCAGTGCTGGGGAAGGAGAGACCCAGTACTTC.

The rearrangement uses TRBV6-2 or TRBV6-3 and TRBJ1-1, with D maybe TRBD1 (5 bases). Germline V gene data show CDR1 as MNHEY and CDR2 as SVGEGT. Trimming took 2 bases from V and 6 from J, leaving 10 bases between them. The CDR3 contains 13 residues. CDR3 sequence (DNA): TGTGCCAGCAGTTACGCCCAGGGCGCTGAAGCTTTCTTT. Amino acid sequence: CASSYAQGAEAFF.

The chain is built from TRBV19 and TRBJ1-2; no definite D call. Germline V lookup: CDR1 LNHDA, CDR2 SQIVND (reference sequence). This CDR3 has 14 residues. V was pared by 5 bases and J by 2 bases, with 12 bases between. The CDR3 loop is CASSHQALNYGYTF. CDR3 in DNA: TGTGCCAGTAGTCACCAGGCGCTGAACTATGGCTACACCTTC. The full variable domain, with the rest looked up from reference TRBV19 and TRBJ1-2, is DGGITQSPKYLFRKEGQNVTLSCEQNLNHDAMYWYRQDPGQGLRLIYYSQIVNDFQKGDIAEGYSVSREKKESFPLTVTSAQKNPTAFYLCASSHQALNYGYTFGSGTRLTVV.

This chain links TRBV10-3 with TRBJ1-5, with no clear D. Per germline, CDR1 ENHRY and CDR2 SYGVKD. The V end lost 6 bases, the J end lost 0 bases, and 9 bases lay between the germline ends. This CDR3 is built from 14 residues. As DNA, the CDR3 is TGTGCCATCAGCCCCGGACTTAGCAATCAGCCCCAGCATTTT. Residues: CAISPGLSNQPQHF.

V and J are TRBV29-1 and TRBJ2-3, with TRBD1 matching 7 bases. The CDR3 has 14 amino acids. Germline CDR1 SQVTM, CDR2 ANQGSEA. Trimming took 5 bases from V and 2 from J; bases not matched to a gene: 7. CDR3 in DNA: TGCAGCGTTTCTACGACAGGGACCACAGATACGCAGTATTTT. This gives the protein CSVSTTGTTDTQYF.

The chain uses TRBV3-1 and TRBJ1-1, with a weak D call TRBD1 (5 bases). V lost 4 bases, J lost 5 bases, and 14 bases lay in between. This CDR3 is built from 14 residues. CDR1 and CDR2 from the germline V gene are LGHDT and YNNKEL (reference sequence). Written as DNA, the CDR3 is TGTGCCAGCAGCCTTAACCAGGGAAGGACTGAAGCTTTCTTT. It is translated as CASSLNQGRTEAFF. Based on the CDR3 plus reference TRBV3-1 and TRBJ1-1, the full variable domain is DTAVSQTPKYLVTQMGNDKSIKCEQNLGHDTMYWYKQDSKKFLKIMFSYNNKELIINETVPNRFSPKSPDKAHLNLHINSLELGDSAVYFCASSLNQGRTEAFFGQGTRLTVV.

The rearrangement links TRBV3-1 to TRBJ1-2, with TRBD1 as a possible D gene (5 bases). Germline V gene lookup returns CDR1 LGHDT and CDR2 YNNKEL (reference sequence). This CDR3 has 15 residues. V was cut by 0 bases and J by 8 bases, with 16 bases left in between. The CDR3, as DNA: TGTGCCAGCAGCCAAGATGACCCGGGGACGCGAGGCTACACCTTC. Its protein product is CASSQDDPGTRGYTF.

The chain combines TRBV18 with TRBJ1-1, with D possibly TRBD1 on 5 matching bases. The ends were cut back, 3 bases at V and 0 bases at J, with 8 bases in the middle. Germline CDR1 is KGHSH and CDR2 is LQKENI. The CDR3 sequence is 14 residues long. CDR3 DNA: TGTGCCAGCTCACCCGGGACGGTGAACACTGAAGCTTTCTTT. As protein: CASSPGTVNTEAFF.

The chain combines TRBV11-2 with TRBJ1-1, with 9 bases matching TRBD1. Germline V lookup: CDR1 SGHAT, CDR2 FQNNGV. With V trimmed by 5 bases and J by 1 base, 5 bases remained unmatched. CDR3 size: 15 residues. In DNA form, the CDR3 reads TGTGCCAGCAGCCCTGGGACAGGGAGGAACACTGAAGCTTTCTTT. It encodes CASSPGTGRNTEAFF.

The chain has TRBV3-1 and TRBJ2-1, with 7 bases fitting TRBD2. This CDR3 has 15 residues. In germline, CDR1 is LGHDT, CDR2 YNNKEL (reference sequence). Trimming took 2 bases from V and 4 from J; bases not matched to a gene: 5. Here the CDR3 DNA reads TGTGCCAGCAGCCAATCCCCGGGAGGTTACAATGAGCAGTTCTTC. This translates into CASSQSPGGYNEQFF.

V usage is TRBV9 and J usage is TRBJ2-5; D call uncertain. V lost 0 bases to trimming and J lost 1 base, with 4 bases between them. This CDR3 region has 13 residues. CDR1 is SGDLS and CDR2 is YYNGEE in the germline V gene. The CDR3 bases are TGTGCCAGCAGCGTAGCGGGCCAAGAGACCCAGTACTTC. Its protein product is CASSVAGQETQYF.

This clonotype was seen just once. The chain joins TRBV24-1 to TRBJ2-1; tentative D call: TRBD2 (5 bases). V was trimmed by 1 base and J by 7 bases, leaving 16 bases between them. Germline V gives CDR1 KGHDR, CDR2 SFDVKD. The CDR3 covers 16 residues. The CDR3 loop reads CATSDFAHTAENEQFF. CDR3 coding DNA: TGTGCCACCAGTGATTTCGCCCATACAGCGGAGAATGAGCAGTTCTTC.

V usage is TRBV6-5 and J usage is TRBJ2-4, with D uncertain. Trimming removed 6 bases at V and 6 bases at J, with 18 bases between. The CDR3 runs 15 residues. Germline CDR1 is MNHEY and CDR2 is SVGAGI. The CDR3 spells CASRSARSGGNIQYF. In DNA form, the CDR3 reads TGTGCCAGCAGATCAGCGAGATCGGGCGGAAACATTCAGTACTTC.

This chain uses TRBV7-2 with TRBJ2-5; 7 bases fit TRBD1. The CDR3 has 14 amino acids. Germline V gene sequence: CDR1 SGHTA, CDR2 FQGNSA. The V gene end was trimmed by 1 base and the J gene end by 4 bases; junction bases not matched to a gene: 3. CDR3 in DNA: TGTGCCAGCAGCTTAGACAGGGGCGCAGAGACCCAGTACTTC. Amino acids: CASSLDRGAETQYF.

The J gene is TRBJ2-3, the V gene TRBV7-2; D call uncertain. CDR3 length: 13 amino acids. V was trimmed by 0 bases and J by 0 bases, leaving 1 base between them. CDR1 is SGHTA and CDR2 is FQGNSA in the germline V gene. For the CDR3, the DNA is TGTGCCAGCAGCTTAGCTAGCACAGATACGCAGTATTTT. Amino acids: CASSLASTDTQYF.

V is TRBV6-2 or TRBV6-3 and J is TRBJ1-2, with D tentatively TRBD1 (6 bases). The ends were cut back, 2 bases at V and 7 bases at J, with 17 bases in the middle. Germline CDR1 and CDR2: MNHEY and SVGEGT. This CDR3 is 15 amino acids long. CDR3 DNA: TGTGCCAGCAGTTACCAGGATGCCAGGGGCAGTGGCTACACCTTC. Translated, it gives CASSYQDARGSGYTF.

This chain uses TRBV20-1 with TRBJ2-7, with TRBD2 identical over 12 bases. The CDR3 is 16 residues long. The junction had 9 bases not matched to a gene; V was cut back by 3 bases and J by 3 bases. The germline V gene encodes CDR1 DFQATT and CDR2 SNEGSKA (reference sequence). CDR3 sequence: CSARSASGRDGYEQYF. The CDR3 DNA sequence: TGCAGTGCTAGGTCCGCTAGCGGGAGGGATGGCTACGAGCAGTACTTC.

The chain links TRBV24-1 to TRBJ2-3; TRBD1 might be the D (6 bases). The CDR3 is made up of 14 amino acids. Trimming shortened V by 4 bases and J by 4 bases, and 11 bases separated the two germline ends. CDR1 and CDR2 from the germline V gene are KGHDR and SFDVKD. CDR3 residues: CATSDDRSPDTQYF. Here the CDR3 DNA reads TGTGCCACCAGTGACGACAGGTCTCCAGATACGCAGTATTTT.

This chain uses TRBV13 with TRBJ1-1, with D tentatively TRBD1 (5 bases). This CDR3 spans 14 amino acids. CDR1 and CDR2 (germline): PRHDT, FYEKMQ (reference sequence). Between the trimmed V and J ends, which lost 2 bases and 3 bases, there was a span of 10 bases. CDR3: CASSLWGRHTEAFF. The CDR3 DNA reads as TGTGCCAGCAGCTTATGGGGGAGGCACACTGAAGCTTTCTTT.